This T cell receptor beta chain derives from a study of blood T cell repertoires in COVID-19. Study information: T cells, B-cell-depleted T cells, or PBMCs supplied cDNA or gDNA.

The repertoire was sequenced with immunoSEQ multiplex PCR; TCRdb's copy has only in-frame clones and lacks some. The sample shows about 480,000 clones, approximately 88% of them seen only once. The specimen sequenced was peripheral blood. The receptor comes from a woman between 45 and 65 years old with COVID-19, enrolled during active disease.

The CDR3 sequence: CASSPRTSSYNEQFF. The CDR3 DNA reads as TGTGCCAGCAGTCCCCGGACTAGCTCCTACAATGAGCAGTTCTTC. The chain links TRBV27 to TRBJ2-1; 7 bases fit TRBD2. The germline V gene has CDR1 MNHEY and CDR2 SMNVEV (reference sequence). The CDR3 extends over 15 amino acids. V dropped 5 bases and J dropped 0; count of bases not matched to a gene: 4.